This T cell receptor beta chain was sequenced for a study of cytomegalovirus exposure and HLA in healthy donors. Using immunoSEQ multiplex PCR, the repertoire was profiled, and TCRdb retains in-frame clones only, with some absent. This sample has roughly 110,000 clones, with 88% found just once. This TCR was recovered from a woman between 18 and 30 years old in good health and CMV-seropositive. Material for sequencing was PBMCs.

The CDR3 DNA is TGTGCCAGCAGTGAAGCGGGACAGGGGGCGGCAACTAATGAAAAACTGTTTTTT. Residues: CASSEAGQGAATNEKLFF. The chain combines TRBV6-1 with TRBJ1-4; TRBD1 matches at 12 bases. The junction had 2 bases not matched to a gene; V was cut back by 0 bases and J by 0 bases. Germline CDR1 is MNHNS and CDR2 is SASEGT. This CDR3 has 18 amino acids.